This T cell receptor beta chain was identified during a study of T cell responses to AZD1222 COVID-19 vaccine. Study-wide results and limits: Epitopes outside B.1.351 and B.1.1.7 mutated regions reportedly drew nearly half of spike TCRs. A mostly white British donor set with more females was recruited, and clonal diversity was possibly underestimated.

Assay: immunoSEQ multiplex PCR; the TCRdb copy retains only in-frame clones and omits some. Of 160,000 or so clones in the sample, approximately 91% were seen once. In this sample, this clone turned up once. The antigen remains undetermined. The clonotype originates from an adult in good health. Sequencing used peripheral blood, obtained on day 0 of AZD1222 vaccination.

The CDR3 nucleotides are TGCGCCAGCAGCCTTCAGGGGGCCTCATTCTCTGGGGCCAACGTCCTGACTTTC. It encodes CASSLQGASFSGANVLTF. This chain links TRBV5-1 with TRBJ2-6, with 8 bases that match TRBD1. Trimming took 4 bases from V and 0 from J; bases not matched to a gene: 9. Germline V gene data show CDR1 as SGHRS and CDR2 as YFSETQ. CDR3 size: 18 residues.